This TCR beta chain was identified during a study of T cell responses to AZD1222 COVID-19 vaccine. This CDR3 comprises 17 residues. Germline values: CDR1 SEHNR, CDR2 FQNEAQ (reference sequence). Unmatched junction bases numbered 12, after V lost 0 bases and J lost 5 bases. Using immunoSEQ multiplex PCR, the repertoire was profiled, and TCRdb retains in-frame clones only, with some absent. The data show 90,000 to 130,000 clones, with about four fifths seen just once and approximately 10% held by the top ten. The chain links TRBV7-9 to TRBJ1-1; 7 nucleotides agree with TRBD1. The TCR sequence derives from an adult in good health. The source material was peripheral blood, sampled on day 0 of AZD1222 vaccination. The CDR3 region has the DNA TGTGCCAGCAGCTTAGCGAAGGTGGCAGGGGGAGGTACTGAAGCTTTCTTT. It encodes CASSLAKVAGGGTEAFF.